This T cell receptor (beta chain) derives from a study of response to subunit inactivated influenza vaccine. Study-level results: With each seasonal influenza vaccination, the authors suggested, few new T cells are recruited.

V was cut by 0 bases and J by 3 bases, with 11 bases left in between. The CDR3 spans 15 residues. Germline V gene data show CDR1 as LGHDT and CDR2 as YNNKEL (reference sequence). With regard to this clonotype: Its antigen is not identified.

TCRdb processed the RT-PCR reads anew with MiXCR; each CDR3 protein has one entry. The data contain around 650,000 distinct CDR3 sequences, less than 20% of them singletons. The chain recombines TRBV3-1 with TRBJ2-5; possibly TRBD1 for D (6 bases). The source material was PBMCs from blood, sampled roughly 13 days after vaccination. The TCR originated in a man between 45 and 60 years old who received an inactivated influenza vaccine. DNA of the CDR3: TGTGCCAGCAGCCAAGATATGAACAGGGAAGAGACCCAGTACTTC. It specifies CASSQDMNREETQYF.